The 27 T cell receptor beta chains listed next were all sequenced from one sample in a study of shared clonotypes between healthy human individuals. Generated by immunoSEQ multiplex PCR, the TCRdb table keeps only in-frame clones and is missing some. Of approximately 2,300,000 clones listed, less than 95% were seen once; the top ten hold 0.37%. Sequences were obtained from naive CD4+ T cells from PBMCs. Subset described: CD45RA+ positively selected. The receptor source for this set is a man aged 18 to 29 in good health. Some clones in this sample may be carry-over from other donors' samples.

This clone has just one count. The V and J genes are TRBV30 and TRBJ1-6; D is undetermined. The CDR3 extends over 17 amino acids. Per germline, CDR1 GTSNPN and CDR2 SVGIG (reference sequence). The V gene lost 0 bases and the J gene lost 5 bases, with 17 bases spanning the gap. The CDR3 spells CAWSVGVGIPHNSPLHF. CDR3 bases: TGTGCCTGGAGTGTAGGAGTTGGGATTCCCCATAATTCACCCCTCCACTTT.

The chain joins TRBV2 to TRBJ1-4; D unclear. The V gene lost 7 bases and the J gene lost 4 bases, with 13 bases spanning the gap. Per germline, CDR1 SNHLY and CDR2 FYNNEI. The length of the CDR3 is 14 residues. The CDR3 loop is CASKPGPSNEKLFF. The CDR3 coding sequence is TGTGCCAGCAAGCCCGGGCCTAGTAATGAAAAACTGTTTTTT.

The V gene is TRBV18, the J gene TRBJ2-2, with TRBD2 as a possible D gene (5 bases). CDR1 is KGHSH and CDR2 is LQKENI in the germline V gene. The V and J ends lost 1 base and 4 bases respectively, with 16 bases between them. This CDR3 is built from 17 residues. DNA of the CDR3: TGTGCCAGCTCACCACAGTCGACAACGGCGGGCACCGGGGAGCTGTTTTTT. Protein: CASSPQSTTAGTGELFF.

This clone was recorded once. The rearrangement uses TRBV9 and TRBJ1-1; D uncertain. The CDR3 is 16 amino acids. The V gene's germline CDR1 is SGDLS and CDR2 YYNGEE. Trimming took 1 base from V and 1 from J, leaving 14 bases between them. The CDR3 coding sequence is TGTGCCAGCAGCGTAAGATCCCTACCAGGGAACACTGAAGCTTTCTTT. It yields the protein CASSVRSLPGNTEAFF. Together with reference TRBV9 and TRBJ1-1, the CDR3 gives the full variable domain: DSGVTQTPKHLITATGQRVTLRCSPRSGDLSVYWYQQSLDQGLQFLIQYYNGEERAKGNILERFSAQQFPDLHSELNLSSLELGDSALYFCASSVRSLPGNTEAFFGQGTRLTVV.

J is TRBJ2-2 and V is TRBV9; 9 bases line up with TRBD2. The junction had 8 bases not matched to a gene; V was cut back by 5 bases and J by 3 bases. Germline V gene sequence: CDR1 SGDLS, CDR2 YYNGEE. The CDR3 contains 16 residues. The CDR3 DNA follows: TGTGCCAGCAGTGTTAGCGGGAGTCGCTACACCGGGGAGCTGTTTTTT. Its translation: CASSVSGSRYTGELFF.

This chain links TRBV25-1 with TRBJ2-7; no definite D call. Trimming took off 6 bases at V and 2 bases at J, with 23 bases between the two ends. Germline CDR1 MGHDK, CDR2 SYGVNS. The CDR3 is made up of 17 amino acids. The CDR3 DNA follows: TGTGCCAGCAGCGGAAAAATCGACACCTACGACCCCTACGAGCAGTACTTC. Amino acid sequence: CASSGKIDTYDPYEQYF.

The rearrangement links TRBV29-1 to TRBJ2-1; 8 nucleotides agree with TRBD2. Per the germline V gene, CDR1 is SQVTM and CDR2 is ANQGSEA. V trimming: 6 bases; J trimming: 9 bases; junction bases outside the gene matches: 16. The CDR3 contains 15 residues. The CDR3 DNA follows: TGCAGCGTCACGCCGGGACTAGGGACCCTCAGTGAGCAGTTCTTC. This gives the protein CSVTPGLGTLSEQFF.

This sequence joins TRBV6-5 and TRBJ2-7; 8 bases map to TRBD1. Germline lookup yields CDR1 MNHEY and CDR2 SVGAGI. This CDR3 comprises 14 residues. J gave up 3 bases and V 8 bases, and 9 bases lay outside the gene matches. CDR3 in amino acids: CASRQSGQDYEQYF. The CDR3, as DNA: TGTGCCAGCCGTCAGTCGGGACAGGACTACGAGCAGTACTTC.

The gene calls are TRBV5-4 and TRBJ2-7; 10 nucleotides align to TRBD1. The CDR3 covers 16 residues. Germline CDR1 reads SGHNT; CDR2 reads YYREEE (reference sequence). The V and J ends lost 1 base and 3 bases, in that order; junction bases with no gene match: 7. This chain's CDR3 is CASSLSPDRGVYEQYF. The DNA for the CDR3 is TGTGCCAGCAGCTTGTCTCCGGACAGGGGGGTCTACGAGCAGTACTTC.

DNA of the CDR3: TGCAGCTCTGACCCGGGACTCATAACGGCGAGAAATCAGCCCCAGCATTTT. Encoded protein: CSSDPGLITARNQPQHF. This chain connects TRBV29-1 to TRBJ1-5; perhaps TRBD1 as D (5 bases). CDR1 and CDR2 from the germline V gene are SQVTM and ANQGSEA. The CDR3 is 17 amino acids. The ends were cut back, 8 bases at V and 4 bases at J, with 27 bases in the middle.

The chain carries TRBV6-1 and TRBJ1-1; perhaps TRBD1 as D (5 bases). Deletions cut 8 bases from V and 8 bases from J, with 21 bases between. The germline V gene has CDR1 MNHNS and CDR2 SASEGT. This CDR3 has 14 residues. DNA of the CDR3: TGTGCCAGCGGGGTTCGGGAACAGACAGCCGAAGCTTTCTTT. Translating gives CASGVREQTAEAFF.

The chain is built from TRBV11-2 and TRBJ2-1, with 10 bases fitting TRBD2. The germline V gene has CDR1 SGHAT and CDR2 FQNNGV. This CDR3 is built from 14 residues. V was clipped by 4 bases and J by 5 bases; unmatched bases: 2. The CDR3 is CASSSGTSDNEQFF. CDR3 DNA sequence: TGTGCCAGCAGCTCCGGGACTAGCGACAATGAGCAGTTCTTC.

Regarding this clone: The sample holds other DNA sequences that translate to the same CDR3. The chain carries TRBV5-1 and TRBJ2-7, with 9 bases identical to TRBD2. J was trimmed by 2 bases and V by 3 bases; bases with no gene match: 6. Germline V CDR1 and CDR2: SGHRS, YFSETQ. This CDR3 is built from 15 residues. Here the CDR3 reads CASSSLAGKTYEQYF. CDR3 sequence (DNA): TGCGCCAGCAGCTCCCTAGCGGGAAAGACCTACGAGCAGTACTTC.

This clone was recorded a few times. J is TRBJ1-1 and V is TRBV4-1; D may be TRBD1 (6 bases). The CDR3 covers 15 residues. Germline V lookup: CDR1 MGHRA, CDR2 YSYEKL. The V gene lost 4 bases and the J gene lost 0 bases, with 12 bases spanning the gap. This CDR3 reads CASSPYRVMNTEAFF. The CDR3 region has the DNA TGCGCCAGCAGCCCATACAGGGTCATGAACACTGAAGCTTTCTTT.

For the CDR3, the DNA is TGTGCCAGCAGTCCCCGGGCGTATCGTACCCACTATGGCTACACCTTC. Amino acid sequence: CASSPRAYRTHYGYTF. The V and J genes are TRBV28 and TRBJ1-2; D is unresolved. CDR3 length equals 16 residues. CDR1 is MDHEN and CDR2 is SYDVKM in the germline V gene. Trimming shortened V by 5 bases and J by 3 bases, and 19 bases separated the two germline ends.

This chain connects TRBV27 to TRBJ2-1, with D tentatively TRBD2 (5 bases). The CDR3 is 16 amino acids. Trimming pared 4 bases from V and 8 bases from J, leaving 21 bases between. CDR1 and CDR2 (germline): MNHEY, SMNVEV (reference sequence). The DNA for the CDR3 is TGTGCCAGCAGTTCCCTGCTCGTTTCTAGCTTCCATGAGCAGTTCTTC. Encoded protein: CASSSLLVSSFHEQFF.

This clone has just one count. V usage is TRBV28 and J usage is TRBJ2-3; 9 positions agree with TRBD2. In germline, CDR1 is MDHEN, CDR2 SYDVKM. This CDR3 is built from 17 residues. V lost 3 bases and J lost 1; bases outside the gene matches: 8. CDR3: CASSFRSWTSGTDTQYF. The CDR3 region has the DNA TGTGCCAGCAGTTTTAGGTCATGGACTAGCGGCACAGATACGCAGTATTTT.

The chain employs TRBV19 and TRBJ2-7; 8 nucleotides align to TRBD1. Germline-derived CDR1 and CDR2 are LNHDA and SQIVND (reference sequence). The CDR3 has 15 amino acids. The trim removed 8 bases at V and 3 bases at J, leaving 12 bases unmatched. For the CDR3, the DNA is TGTGCCAGTCGACCCCGGACAGGGATACTCTACGAGCAGTACTTC. Amino acids: CASRPRTGILYEQYF.

The V gene is TRBV5-1, the J gene TRBJ1-3; perhaps TRBD1 as D (5 bases). Trimming cost V 0 bases and J 4 bases, with 14 bases left between them. The germline V gene encodes CDR1 SGHRS and CDR2 YFSETQ. The CDR3 is made up of 16 amino acids. CDR3 coding DNA: TGCGCCAGCAGCTTGGACGGACAATGGCGCGGAAACACCATATATTTT. It codes for CASSLDGQWRGNTIYF.

The V call is TRBV4-1, the J call TRBJ1-1, with D maybe TRBD1 (6 bases). The germline V gene encodes CDR1 MGHRA and CDR2 YSYEKL. Trimming left V 5 bases short and J 3 bases short, with 16 bases between. The CDR3 spans 15 residues. DNA of the CDR3: TGCGCCAGCAGCGTAGACAGGTTGGTGGACACTGAAGCTTTCTTT. This sequence encodes CASSVDRLVDTEAFF.

The rearrangement joins TRBV7-9 to TRBJ2-1; 10 positions match TRBD2. Losses at the gene ends were 5 bases for V and 4 bases for J; bases not matched to a gene: 8. Germline loops: CDR1 SEHNR, CDR2 FQNEAQ (reference sequence). CDR3 length equals 16 residues. CDR3 coding DNA: TGTGCCAGCAGCCTAGGACTAGCGGACCCATACAATGAGCAGTTCTTC. It yields the protein CASSLGLADPYNEQFF.

The rearrangement joins TRBV27 to TRBJ2-1; the match to TRBD1 covers 7 bases. V lost 5 bases, J lost 9 bases, and 10 bases stayed unmatched. The CDR3 covers 14 residues. Germline-derived CDR1 and CDR2 are MNHEY and SMNVEV (reference sequence). The CDR3 DNA is TGTGCCAGCAGTCTACACGGGACAGCCCCTGAGCAGTTCTTC. As protein: CASSLHGTAPEQFF.

This chain joins TRBV6-5 and TRBJ2-7; D not certain. Germline lookup yields CDR1 MNHEY and CDR2 SVGAGI. With 0 bases removed from V and 13 bases from J, the gap between germline ends came to 16 bases. The CDR3 runs 13 residues. In nucleotides, the CDR3 is TGTGCCAGCAGTTACTCGAGAAACACAGCATTCTACTTC. It specifies CASSYSRNTAFYF.

A note on this clone: Other nucleotide sequences from this sample produce the same CDR3. V and J are TRBV7-9 and TRBJ2-7; 11 nucleotides line up with TRBD1. The CDR3 length is 14 residues. Looked up from germline, CDR1 is SEHNR and CDR2 is FQNEAQ (reference sequence). J lost 7 bases, V lost 5 bases, and 7 bases had no gene match. CDR3 region: CASSPRTGGYEQYF. CDR3 DNA sequence: TGTGCCAGCAGCCCTAGGACAGGGGGCTATGAGCAGTACTTC.

A remark on this clone: This same CDR3 is encoded by further DNA sequences in the sample. The chain combines TRBV2 with TRBJ1-5, with D tentatively TRBD1 (5 bases). Deletions cut 6 bases from V and 2 bases from J, with 11 bases between. Looked up from germline, CDR1 is SNHLY and CDR2 is FYNNEI. CDR3 length equals 14 residues. The CDR3 coding sequence is TGTGCCAGCAGCGCTGGGGGTGGCAATCAGCCCCAGCATTTT. Translated, it gives CASSAGGGNQPQHF.

This sequence joins TRBV5-5 and TRBJ1-2, with a tentative D call TRBD1 (6 bases). CDR1 and CDR2 (germline): SGHKS, YYEKEE (reference sequence). This CDR3 region has 15 residues. V was cut by 4 bases and J by 0 bases, with 13 bases left in between. The CDR3 DNA reads as TGTGCCAGCAGCCCCCAGGGGAATCCTAACTATGGCTACACCTTC. Protein sequence: CASSPQGNPNYGYTF.

In its sample, this clone was seen once. The chain employs TRBV4-1 and TRBJ2-1; no reliable D call. Trimming removed 2 bases at V and 2 bases at J, with 4 bases between. The CDR3 extends over 13 amino acids. CDR1 is MGHRA, CDR2 YSYEKL, per germline. CDR3 loop: CASSQTPYNEQFF. The CDR3 DNA follows: TGCGCCAGCAGCCAAACCCCCTACAATGAGCAGTTCTTC.